This T cell receptor beta chain was recovered during a study of T cells in localized non-small cell lung cancer. Study results and caveats: Adjacent lung held a median approximately 50 of the top 100 tumor clones.

This clone occurred a few times. Its antigen is not known. Trimming took 3 bases from V and 4 from J; bases not matched to a gene: 11. Germline values: CDR1 MNHEY, CDR2 SMNVEV (reference sequence). CDR3 length: 16 residues. The assay was immunoSEQ multiplex PCR, and TCRdb's table has in-frame clones only and misses some. The top ten hold about a tenth of the sample, which has roughly 72,000 clones, 65% to 85% seen once. The receptor's source is a female donor older than 55 with stage I lung adenocarcinoma. The source was peripheral blood, collected before any cancer treatment. This chain joins TRBV27 and TRBJ1-2; 7 bases align to TRBD1. DNA of the CDR3: TGTGCCAGCAGTTTCCTCCGACAGGGAAATCCCTATGGCTACACCTTC. This gives the protein CASSFLRQGNPYGYTF.